Following are 25 T cell receptor beta chains from one sample sequenced in a study of a mutant IDH1 vaccine in newly diagnosed glioma. Sequenced by immunoSEQ multiplex PCR; TCRdb stores in-frame clones only, minus some. This sample yields about 56,000 clones, of which around three quarters are seen a single time; roughly 5.3% belongs to the top ten. Indicated time point: week 47, end of study. Every single dose of the vaccine, 300 ug of mutant IDH1 20-mer peptide, came with topical imiquimod. These receptors have no identified antigens. Material: PBMCs, obtained from a glioma patient whose treatment included an IDH1 peptide vaccine. These receptors all stem from a middle-aged man with glioma.

V and J are TRBV7-2 and TRBJ1-3, with a weak D call TRBD1 (6 bases). Per germline, CDR1 SGHTA and CDR2 FQGNSA. The CDR3 length is 14 residues. Trimming removed 5 bases at V and 6 bases at J, with 14 bases between. The CDR3 region has the DNA TGTGCCAGCAGCCTGGGGGCAGCGATAAACACCATATATTTT. Residues: CASSLGAAINTIYF.

The chain joins TRBV5-5 to TRBJ1-2, with 7 bases matching TRBD1. CDR3 length equals 13 residues. CDR1 is SGHKS and CDR2 is YYEKEE in the germline V gene (reference sequence). V was clipped by 2 bases and J by 6 bases; unmatched bases: 4. Here the CDR3 reads CASSFTGENGYTF. CDR3 DNA sequence: TGTGCCAGCAGCTTCACAGGGGAAAATGGCTACACCTTC.

J is TRBJ2-3 and V is TRBV6-6, with TRBD2 matching 9 bases. The ends lost 7 bases at V and 8 bases at J; junction bases unmatched: 10. The CDR3 spans 14 residues. CDR1 MNHNY and CDR2 SVGAGI come from the germline V gene (reference sequence). The CDR3 nucleotides are TGTGCCAGCATCCTCGAGAGAGCGGGGGGTACGCAGTATTTT. This codes for CASILERAGGTQYF.

This clone was counted a few times. This chain connects TRBV30 to TRBJ1-1, with D unresolved. Germline values: CDR1 GTSNPN, CDR2 SVGIG (reference sequence). Trimming took off 4 bases at V and 5 bases at J, with 11 bases between the two ends. The length of the CDR3 is 12 residues. CDR3 loop: CAWNRGGTEAFF. The DNA of the CDR3 is TGTGCCTGGAACCGGGGAGGGACTGAAGCTTTCTTT.

The genes are TRBV25-1 and TRBJ1-3, with D unresolved. The CDR3 consists of 14 residues. V lost 2 bases, J lost 2 bases, and 7 bases lay in between. Germline CDR1 MGHDK, CDR2 SYGVNS. The CDR3: CASSEVGAGNTIYF. The DNA of the CDR3 is TGTGCCAGCAGTGAAGTCGGTGCTGGAAACACCATATATTTT.

J is TRBJ2-7 and V is TRBV11-2; 8 nucleotides line up with TRBD2. V shed 5 bases, J shed 6 bases, and the junction held 15 bases outside the gene matches. This CDR3 comprises 16 residues. Germline CDR1 is SGHAT and CDR2 is FQNNGV. In nucleotides, the CDR3 is TGTGCCAGCAGCCGAGGGACCTACCGGGGGGGCGGCGAGCAGTACTTC. Its protein is CASSRGTYRGGGEQYF.

This clone was seen only a few times. V usage is TRBV19 and J usage is TRBJ1-5; 7 bases are shared with TRBD1. Losses at the gene ends were 5 bases for V and 4 bases for J; bases not matched to a gene: 11. Per germline, CDR1 LNHDA and CDR2 SQIVND (reference sequence). The CDR3 has 16 residues. This chain's CDR3 is CASSPYTGDGNQPQHF. CDR3 sequence (DNA): TGTGCCAGTAGTCCCTACACAGGGGATGGGAATCAGCCCCAGCATTTT.

This clone was found a few times. The CDR3 nucleotides read TGTGCCAGCAGCTCAAGGAGGATAGGGGGCGCGGATCAGCCCCAGCATTTT. Its translation: CASSSRRIGGADQPQHF. J is TRBJ1-5 and V is TRBV7-8; 7 bases match TRBD1. V lost 4 bases to trimming and J lost 5 bases; unmatched junction nucleotides: 14. Germline V gene sequence: CDR1 SGHVS, CDR2 FQNEAQ. The CDR3 extends over 17 amino acids. The whole variable domain, remainder taken from reference TRBV7-8 and TRBJ1-5, is GAGVSQSPRYKVAKRGQDVALRCDPISGHVSLFWYQQALGQGPEFLTYFQNEAQLDKSGLPSDRFFAERPEGSVSTLKIQRTQQEDSAVYLCASSSRRIGGADQPQHFGDGTRLSIL.

This clone appeared a few times. V usage is TRBV7-2 and J usage is TRBJ1-5; 10 bases align to TRBD1. V gave up 7 bases and J gave up 6 bases; unmatched junction bases: 6. The CDR3 is 14 residues long. In germline, CDR1 is SGHTA, CDR2 FQGNSA. Written as DNA, the CDR3 is TGTGCCAGCACCCAGACAGGGGGCGGTCAGCCCCAGCATTTT. Residues: CASTQTGGGQPQHF.

This clone was recorded once. The chain uses TRBV10-3 and TRBJ2-7, with a tentative D call TRBD2 (5 bases). Germline CDR1 reads ENHRY; CDR2 reads SYGVKD. Trimming left V 3 bases short and J 0 bases short, with 15 bases between. The CDR3 is 16 residues long. The CDR3 loop is CAISEGPGEGSYEQYF. The CDR3 DNA reads TGTGCCATCAGTGAAGGTCCTGGAGAGGGCTCCTACGAGCAGTACTTC.

The V call is TRBV20-1, the J call TRBJ1-4, with unresolved D. Looked up from germline, CDR1 is DFQATT and CDR2 is SNEGSKA (reference sequence). Trimming took off 1 base at V and 8 bases at J, with 5 bases between the two ends. The CDR3 contains 11 residues. CDR3 loop: CSARGGEKLFF. CDR3 in DNA: TGCAGTGCTAGAGGGGGAGAAAAACTGTTTTTT.

V gene TRBV7-9 combines with J gene TRBJ2-1; D is undetermined. Trimming removed 3 bases at V and 9 bases at J, with 12 bases between. CDR1 SEHNR and CDR2 FQNEAQ come from the germline V gene (reference sequence). This CDR3 contains 13 residues. The CDR3 protein is CASSLGVGGEQFF. For the CDR3, the DNA is TGTGCCAGCAGCTTGGGTGTGGGCGGTGAGCAGTTCTTC.

J is TRBJ1-4 and V is TRBV7-2; no definite D call. CDR1 is SGHTA, CDR2 FQGNSA, per germline. The germline V and J ends were trimmed by 3 bases and 7 bases, with 9 bases remaining between them. This CDR3 contains 13 residues. CDR3 loop: CASSFYGPEKLFF. The CDR3 region has the DNA TGTGCCAGCAGCTTCTACGGTCCTGAAAAACTGTTTTTT.

V gene TRBV7-2 combines with J gene TRBJ2-1; 8 bases are shared with TRBD1. The V gene's germline CDR1 is SGHTA and CDR2 FQGNSA. J was trimmed by 5 bases and V by 1 base; bases with no gene match: 4. There are 15 residues in the CDR3. The DNA of the CDR3 is TGTGCCAGCAGCTTAGGGACAGGGCCCAACAATGAGCAGTTCTTC. It translates to CASSLGTGPNNEQFF. Looking up the rest from reference TRBV7-2 and TRBJ2-1 gives the full variable domain: GAGVSQSPSNKVTEKGKDVELRCDPISGHTALYWYRQSLGQGLEFLIYFQGNSAPDKSGLPSDRFSAERTGGSVSTLTIQRTQQEDSAVYLCASSLGTGPNNEQFFGPGTRLTVL.

Comments on this clone: An end of the junction does not agree with germline; a read error may underlie this. The chain carries TRBV7-7 and TRBJ2-7, with D tentatively TRBD2 (5 bases). This CDR3 has 13 amino acids. Germline lookup yields CDR1 SSHAT and CDR2 FNYEAQ (reference sequence). The chain's CDR3 is CASSLDGVGEQYF. In nucleotides, the CDR3 is TGTGCTAGCAGCTTAGACGGGGTTGGGGAGCAGTACTTC.

This clone came up a few times. The CDR3 protein is CASSLTDPRTEAFF. The CDR3 DNA reads as TGTGCCAGCAGTCTAACAGACCCCCGCACTGAAGCTTTCTTT. The V gene is TRBV6-1, the J gene TRBJ1-1; D unclear. This CDR3 region has 14 residues. Germline CDR1 reads MNHNS; CDR2 reads SASEGT. Trimming left V 5 bases short and J 4 bases short, with 14 bases between.

This clone was seen a handful of times. V usage is TRBV19 and J usage is TRBJ1-5; 8 bases line up with TRBD1. The ends lost 6 bases at V and 5 bases at J; junction bases unmatched: 9. This CDR3 has 15 residues. The germline V gene has CDR1 LNHDA and CDR2 SQIVND (reference sequence). CDR3 in amino acids: CASSLGQGIDQPQHF. The CDR3 nucleotides read TGTGCCAGTAGCCTTGGACAGGGCATAGATCAGCCCCAGCATTTT.

The chain is built from TRBV19 and TRBJ2-1; D possibly corresponds to TRBD2 (6 bases). V was pared by 7 bases and J by 0 bases, with 19 bases between. This CDR3 is 17 amino acids long. The V gene's germline CDR1 is LNHDA and CDR2 SQIVND (reference sequence). The CDR3 nucleotides are TGTGCCAGTAAAGCAAGGCGGGCGGGGCCCTCCTACAATGAGCAGTTCTTC. Amino acid sequence: CASKARRAGPSYNEQFF.

The gene calls are TRBV6-5 and TRBJ2-3; 7 nucleotides match TRBD1. The CDR3 has 13 amino acids. V shed 0 bases, J shed 6 bases, and the junction held 0 bases outside the gene matches. Germline CDR1 MNHEY, CDR2 SVGAGI. The CDR3 DNA follows: TGTGCCAGCAGTTACTCCAGGGGGGATACGCAGTATTTT. It is translated as CASSYSRGDTQYF.

This clone showed up just once. The V gene is TRBV5-1, the J gene TRBJ2-3; D is unclear. The CDR3 is 12 residues long. Germline CDR1 SGHRS, CDR2 YFSETQ. V shed 4 bases and J shed 5 bases, with 8 bases lying between them. CDR3 loop: CASSVLEDTQYF. The CDR3 nucleotides are TGCGCCAGCAGCGTGCTTGAAGATACGCAGTATTTT.

This clone appeared a single time. The V and J genes are TRBV4-1 and TRBJ2-1, with D unresolved. Germline lookup yields CDR1 MGHRA and CDR2 YSYEKL. CDR3 length: 13 residues. V was shortened by 0 bases and J by 5 bases, with 5 bases between the two germline ends. The CDR3 DNA is TGCGCCAGCAGCCAAGACAAGAACAATGAGCAGTTCTTC. Protein: CASSQDKNNEQFF.

The chain uses TRBV19 and TRBJ2-3; 14 bases align to TRBD2. Germline V gene lookup returns CDR1 LNHDA and CDR2 SQIVND (reference sequence). Germline trimming cut 4 bases from V and 6 bases from J; bases unmatched to any gene: 6. The CDR3 loop spans 16 amino acids. CDR3 DNA: TGTGCCAGTAGTAGCGGACTAGCGGGGGGCTCGGATACGCAGTATTTT. Its translation: CASSSGLAGGSDTQYF.

V and J are TRBV29-1 and TRBJ2-1; a weak D match, TRBD2 (6 bases). V was shortened by 5 bases and J by 0 bases, with 8 bases between the two germline ends. This CDR3 comprises 13 residues. The germline V gene has CDR1 SQVTM and CDR2 ANQGSEA. The CDR3 region has the DNA TGCAGCGTTCCCGGGAGCTCCTACAATGAGCAGTTCTTC. This codes for CSVPGSSYNEQFF.

This chain connects TRBV28 to TRBJ2-3; 7 bases are a match to TRBD1. The CDR3 extends over 15 amino acids. The V and J ends lost 4 bases and 1 base, in that order; junction bases with no gene match: 5. The germline CDR1 and CDR2 sequences are MDHEN and SYDVKM. The CDR3 reads CASSSYRGGTDTQYF. The CDR3 region has the DNA TGTGCCAGCAGTTCCTACAGGGGTGGCACAGATACGCAGTATTTT. The full variable domain, rest sourced from reference TRBV28 and TRBJ2-3, is DVKVTQSSRYLVKRTGEKVFLECVQDMDHENMFWYRQDPGLGLRLIYFSYDVKMKEKGDIPEGYSVSREKKERFSLILESASTNQTSMYLCASSSYRGGTDTQYFGPGTRLTVL.

The chain is built from TRBV20-1 and TRBJ1-1; D is undetermined. CDR3 size: 11 residues. Trimming pared 7 bases from V and 11 bases from J, leaving 17 bases between. The germline V gene encodes CDR1 DFQATT and CDR2 SNEGSKA (reference sequence). The CDR3 reads CSGSVGKRAFF. As DNA, the CDR3 is TGCAGTGGTTCAGTCGGGAAACGGGCTTTCTTT.